These 10 T cell receptor beta chains share one sample of origin, sequenced in a study of neurological immune-mediated disorders. A single record per CDR3 protein comes from TCRdb applying MiXCR to the 5' RACE reads. The sample includes 52,000 or so distinct CDR3 sequences, 3% to 4.5% seen only once; the top ten take roughly 2%. Sequenced material: CD4+ T cells from blood. Every receptor here comes from a woman between 40 and 55 years old with multiple sclerosis.

This clonotype was seen at least ten times. The junction departs from the called germline gene at one end, perhaps through a read error. The CDR3 bases are TGTGCCAGCAGCGAAGAAGGACAGGGGGACTATGGCTACACCTTC. Amino acids: CASSEEGQGDYGYTF. The chain is built from TRBV2 and TRBJ1-2; TRBD1 agrees at 10 bases. The CDR3 loop spans 15 amino acids. The germline CDR1 and CDR2 sequences are SNHLY and FYNNEI.

At least ten counts were recorded for this clonotype. The chain links TRBV21-1 to TRBJ2-3; the table's D call, TRBD1, has no DNA check behind it. TRBV21-1 is assigned pseudogene status. This CDR3 contains 15 residues. The CDR3 region is CASSSYGLGEDTQYF. DNA for the CDR3: TGTGCCAGCAGCTCATACGGACTGGGGGAGGATACGCAGTATTTT.

The table lists this clonotype with many counts. The CDR3 nucleotides read TGCGCCAGCAGCTTCCGGACAGGGGGACCCTACGAGCAGTACTTC. It translates to CASSFRTGGPYEQYF. The chain is built from TRBV5-1 and TRBJ2-7, with 10 bases lining up with TRBD1. CDR1 is SGHRS, CDR2 YFSETQ, per germline. This CDR3 has 15 amino acids. Trimming at V came to 2 bases and at J to 2 bases, leaving 4 bases not matched to a gene.

In this sample, this clonotype turned up many times. At one end, the junction sequence differs from germline, possibly due to a read error. The V gene is TRBV5-1, the J gene TRBJ2-3, with TRBD2 identical over 9 bases. Germline V CDR1 and CDR2: SGHRS, YFSETQ. This CDR3 region has 16 residues. CDR3 DNA: TGCGCCAGCAGCTTGGGGCTGCGGGGGGGCACGGATACGCAGTATTTT. Protein product: CASSLGLRGGTDTQYF.

This clonotype was seen a few times. The rearrangement uses TRBV7-6 and TRBJ1-2; TRBD1 might be the D (6 bases). The germline V gene has CDR1 SGHVS and CDR2 FNYEAQ. The ends were cut back, 5 bases at V and 7 bases at J, with 26 bases in the middle. The CDR3 has 17 residues. The CDR3 region has the DNA TGTGCCAGCAGCCCCGACCGGGCAGGGGTTATTATCGGTGGCTACACCTTC. Protein product: CASSPDRAGVIIGGYTF.

At least ten counts were recorded for this clonotype. The chain couples TRBV9 to TRBJ2-1, with 10 bases identical to TRBD2. Germline CDR1 reads SGDLS; CDR2 reads YYNGEE. The CDR3 has 15 residues. Trimming took 2 bases from V and 4 from J; bases not matched to a gene: 3. CDR3 amino acids: CASSVSSGGYNEQFF. CDR3 coding DNA: TGTGCCAGCAGCGTGTCTAGCGGGGGATACAATGAGCAGTTCTTC.

This clonotype was counted ten times or more. This chain joins TRBV5-1 and TRBJ2-5; TRBD1 matches 9 bases. The CDR3 is 14 residues long. The germline gives CDR1 SGHRS, CDR2 YFSETQ. J was trimmed by 8 bases and V by 6 bases; bases with no gene match: 11. The CDR3: CASKPRDRELTQYF. CDR3 coding DNA: TGCGCCAGCAAACCGAGGGACAGGGAGTTAACCCAGTACTTC.

This clonotype was observed at least ten times. The chain is built from TRBV7-9 and TRBJ1-2; D might be TRBD1 (5 bases). Between the trimmed V and J ends, which lost 5 bases and 3 bases, there was a span of 10 bases. In germline, CDR1 is SEHNR, CDR2 FQNEAQ (reference sequence). There are 13 residues in the CDR3. CDR3 sequence: CASSPGTYYGYTF. The CDR3 DNA sequence: TGTGCCAGCAGCCCTGGGACGTACTATGGCTACACCTTC.

This clonotype has a count of ten or more. V usage is TRBV5-1 and J usage is TRBJ1-5, with TRBD1 as a possible D gene (6 bases). Trimming shortened V by 4 bases and J by 0 bases, and 17 bases separated the two germline ends. In germline, CDR1 is SGHRS, CDR2 YFSETQ. The CDR3 covers 17 residues. The DNA of the CDR3 is TGCGCCAGCAGCCCGGGAGGGGGGGACCTTAGCAATCAGCCCCAGCATTTT. Translated, it gives CASSPGGGDLSNQPQHF.

This clonotype was counted many times. This chain connects TRBV28 to TRBJ2-1; no definite D call. V was pared by 6 bases and J by 7 bases, with 7 bases between. The germline gives CDR1 MDHEN, CDR2 SYDVKM. The CDR3 spans 11 residues. CDR3 residues: CASSGWNEQFF. CDR3 DNA sequence: TGTGCCAGCAGCGGGTGGAATGAGCAGTTCTTC.